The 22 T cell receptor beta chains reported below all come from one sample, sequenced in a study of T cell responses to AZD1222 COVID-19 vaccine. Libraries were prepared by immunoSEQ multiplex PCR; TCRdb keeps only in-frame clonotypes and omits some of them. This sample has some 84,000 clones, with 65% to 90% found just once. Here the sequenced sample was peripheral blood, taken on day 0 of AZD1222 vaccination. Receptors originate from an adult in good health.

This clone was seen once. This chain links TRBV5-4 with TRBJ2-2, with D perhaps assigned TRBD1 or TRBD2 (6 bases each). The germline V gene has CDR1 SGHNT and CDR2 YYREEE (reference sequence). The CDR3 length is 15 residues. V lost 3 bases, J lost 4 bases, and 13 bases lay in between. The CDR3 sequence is CASSSTGAATGELFF. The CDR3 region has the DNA TGTGCCAGCAGCTCTACGGGGGCCGCCACCGGGGAGCTGTTTTTT.

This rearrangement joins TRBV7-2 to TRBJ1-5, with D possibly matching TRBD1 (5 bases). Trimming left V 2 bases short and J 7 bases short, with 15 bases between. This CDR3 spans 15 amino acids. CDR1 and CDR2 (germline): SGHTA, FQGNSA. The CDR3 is CASSLFQGGRQPQHF. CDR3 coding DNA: TGTGCCAGCAGCTTATTCCAGGGTGGGAGACAGCCCCAGCATTTT.

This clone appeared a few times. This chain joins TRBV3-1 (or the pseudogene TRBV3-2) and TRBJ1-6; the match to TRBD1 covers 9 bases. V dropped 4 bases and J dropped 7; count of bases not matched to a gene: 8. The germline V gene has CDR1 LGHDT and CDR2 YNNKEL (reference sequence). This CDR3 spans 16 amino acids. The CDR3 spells CASSPTGTGNNSPLHF. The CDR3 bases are TGTGCCAGCAGCCCAACCGGGACAGGGAACAATTCACCCCTCCACTTT.

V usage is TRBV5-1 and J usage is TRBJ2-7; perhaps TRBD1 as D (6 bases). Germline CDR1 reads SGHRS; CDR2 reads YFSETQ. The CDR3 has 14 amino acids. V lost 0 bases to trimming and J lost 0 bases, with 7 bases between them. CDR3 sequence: CASSLEGGSYEQYF. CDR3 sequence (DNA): TGCGCCAGCAGCTTGGAAGGGGGCTCCTACGAGCAGTACTTC.

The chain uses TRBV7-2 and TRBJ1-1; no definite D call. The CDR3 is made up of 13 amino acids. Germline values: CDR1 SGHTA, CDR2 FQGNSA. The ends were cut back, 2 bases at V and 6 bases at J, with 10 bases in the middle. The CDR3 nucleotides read TGTGCCAGCAGCTTATGGGGTTTGTCTGAAGCTTTCTTT. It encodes CASSLWGLSEAFF.

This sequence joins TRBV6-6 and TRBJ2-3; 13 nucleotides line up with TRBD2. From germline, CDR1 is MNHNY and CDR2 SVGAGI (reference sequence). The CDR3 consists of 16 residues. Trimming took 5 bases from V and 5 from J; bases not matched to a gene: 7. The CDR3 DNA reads TGTGCCAGCAGTCGAGGACTAGCGGGAGTGCAAGATACGCAGTATTTT. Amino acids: CASSRGLAGVQDTQYF.

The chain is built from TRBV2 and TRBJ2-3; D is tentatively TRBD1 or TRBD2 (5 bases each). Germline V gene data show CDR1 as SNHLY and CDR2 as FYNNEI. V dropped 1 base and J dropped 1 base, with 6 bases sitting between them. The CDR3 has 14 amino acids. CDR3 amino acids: CASSEGGGTDTQYF. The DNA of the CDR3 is TGTGCCAGCAGTGAAGGAGGGGGCACAGATACGCAGTATTTT. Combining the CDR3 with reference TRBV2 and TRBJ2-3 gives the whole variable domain EPEVTQTPSHQVTQMGQEVILRCVPISNHLYFYWYRQILGQKVEFLVSFYNNEISEKSEIFDDQFSVERPDGSNFTLKIRSTKLEDSAMYFCASSEGGGTDTQYFGPGTRLTVL.

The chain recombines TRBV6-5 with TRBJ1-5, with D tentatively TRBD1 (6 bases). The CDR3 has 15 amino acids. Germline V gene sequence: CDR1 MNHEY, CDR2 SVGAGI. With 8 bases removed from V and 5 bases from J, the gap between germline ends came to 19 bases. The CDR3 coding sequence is TGTGCCAGCGCCAAGTCTGGTACAGGGTATCAGCCCCAGCATTTT. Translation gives CASAKSGTGYQPQHF.

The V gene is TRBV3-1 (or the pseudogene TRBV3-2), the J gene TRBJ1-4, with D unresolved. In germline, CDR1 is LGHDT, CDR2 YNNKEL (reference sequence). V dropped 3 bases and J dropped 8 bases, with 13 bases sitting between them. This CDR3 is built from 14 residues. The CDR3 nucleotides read TGTGCCAGCAGCCAGCCGGGCCCCCCGGAAAAACTGTTTTTT. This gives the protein CASSQPGPPEKLFF.

The CDR3 is CASRQGPTNEKLFF. The CDR3 nucleotides are TGTGCCAGCAGGCAGGGCCCAACTAATGAAAAACTGTTTTTT. The chain employs TRBV6-5 and TRBJ1-4, with D maybe TRBD1 (5 bases). CDR1 and CDR2 from the germline V gene are MNHEY and SVGAGI. The ends were cut back, 6 bases at V and 0 bases at J, with 8 bases in the middle. The CDR3 has 14 amino acids.

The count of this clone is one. This CDR3 is CASSHGQGANYGYTF. CDR3 nucleotide sequence: TGCGCCAGCAGCCACGGACAGGGGGCGAATTATGGCTACACCTTC. The chain combines TRBV4-1 with TRBJ1-2; 11 bases fit TRBD1. J lost 5 bases, V lost 3 bases, and 5 bases had no gene match. The CDR3 contains 15 residues. The germline V gene has CDR1 MGHRA and CDR2 YSYEKL.

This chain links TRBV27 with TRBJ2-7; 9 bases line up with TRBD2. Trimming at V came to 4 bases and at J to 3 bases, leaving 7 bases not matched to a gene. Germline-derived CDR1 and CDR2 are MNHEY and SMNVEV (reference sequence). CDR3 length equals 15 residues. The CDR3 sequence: CASSSRTSENYEQYF. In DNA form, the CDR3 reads TGTGCCAGCAGTTCCCGGACTAGCGAGAACTACGAGCAGTACTTC.

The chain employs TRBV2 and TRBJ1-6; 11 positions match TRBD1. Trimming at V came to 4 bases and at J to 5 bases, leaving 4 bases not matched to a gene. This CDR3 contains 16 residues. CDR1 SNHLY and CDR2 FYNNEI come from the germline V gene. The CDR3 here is CASSVGTGGNNSPLHF. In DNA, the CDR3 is TGTGCCAGCAGTGTAGGGACAGGGGGTAATAATTCACCCCTCCACTTT. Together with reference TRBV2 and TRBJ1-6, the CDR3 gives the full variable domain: EPEVTQTPSHQVTQMGQEVILRCVPISNHLYFYWYRQILGQKVEFLVSFYNNEISEKSEIFDDQFSVERPDGSNFTLKIRSTKLEDSAMYFCASSVGTGGNNSPLHFGNGTRLTVT.

CDR3 DNA: TGCGCCAGCAGCCACGCAAGAGCGGGAGAAAGGGATACGCAGTATTTT. It translates to CASSHARAGERDTQYF. The gene calls are TRBV10-1 and TRBJ2-3, with 8 nucleotides matching TRBD2. CDR1 WNHNN and CDR2 SYGVQD come from the germline V gene (reference sequence). The CDR3 extends over 16 amino acids. Trimming removed 6 bases from V and 6 bases from J; junction bases left unmatched: 14.

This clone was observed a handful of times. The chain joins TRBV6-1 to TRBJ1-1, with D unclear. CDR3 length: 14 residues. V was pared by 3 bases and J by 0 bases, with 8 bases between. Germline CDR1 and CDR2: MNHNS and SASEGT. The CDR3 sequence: CASSESPMNTEAFF. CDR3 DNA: TGTGCCAGCAGTGAGTCCCCTATGAACACTGAAGCTTTCTTT.

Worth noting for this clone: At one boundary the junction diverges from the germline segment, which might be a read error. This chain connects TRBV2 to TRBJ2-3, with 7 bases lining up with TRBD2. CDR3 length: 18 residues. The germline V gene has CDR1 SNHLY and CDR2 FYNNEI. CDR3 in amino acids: CASCEWTRREWRTDTQYF. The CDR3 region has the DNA TGTGCCAGCTGTGAGTGGACACGGCGGGAGTGGCGCACAGATACGCAGTATTTT.

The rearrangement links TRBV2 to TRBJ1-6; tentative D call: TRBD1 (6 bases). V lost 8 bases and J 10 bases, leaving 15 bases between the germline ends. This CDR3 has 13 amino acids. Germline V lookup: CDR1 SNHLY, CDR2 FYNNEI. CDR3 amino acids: CASAQGKGSPLHF. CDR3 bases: TGTGCCAGCGCCCAGGGGAAAGGATCACCCCTCCACTTT.

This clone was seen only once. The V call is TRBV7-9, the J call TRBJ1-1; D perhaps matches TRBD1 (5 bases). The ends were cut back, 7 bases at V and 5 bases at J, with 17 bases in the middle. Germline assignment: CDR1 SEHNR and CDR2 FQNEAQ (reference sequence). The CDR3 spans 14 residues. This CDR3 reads CASNRDSLWTEAFF. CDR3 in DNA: TGTGCCAGCAACCGAGACAGTCTATGGACTGAAGCTTTCTTT.

The CDR3 nucleotides read TGTGCCAGCAGCACTAACAGGGGGACTCAGCCCCAGCATTTT. Its translation is CASSTNRGTQPQHF. V gene TRBV7-2 combines with J gene TRBJ1-5; 8 bases line up with TRBD1. Trimming at V came to 5 bases and at J to 6 bases, leaving 6 bases not matched to a gene. CDR1 and CDR2 from the germline V gene are SGHTA and FQGNSA. The CDR3 extends over 14 amino acids.

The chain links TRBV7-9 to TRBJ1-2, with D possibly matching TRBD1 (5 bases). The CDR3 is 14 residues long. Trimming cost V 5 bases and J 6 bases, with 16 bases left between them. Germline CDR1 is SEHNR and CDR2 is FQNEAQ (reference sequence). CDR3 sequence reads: CASSPTTGENGYTF. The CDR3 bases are TGTGCCAGCAGCCCTACCACAGGAGAAAATGGCTACACCTTC.

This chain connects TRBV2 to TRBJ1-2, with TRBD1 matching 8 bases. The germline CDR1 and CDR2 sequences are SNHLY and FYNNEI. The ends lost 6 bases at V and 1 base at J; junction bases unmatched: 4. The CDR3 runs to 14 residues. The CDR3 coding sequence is TGTGCCAGCAGGGGACAGGCCAATAACTATGGCTACACCTTC. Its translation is CASRGQANNYGYTF.

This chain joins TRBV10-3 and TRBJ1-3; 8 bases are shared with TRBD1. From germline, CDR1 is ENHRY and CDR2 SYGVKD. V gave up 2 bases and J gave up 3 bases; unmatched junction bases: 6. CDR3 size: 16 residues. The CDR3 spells CAISERQGSDGNTIYF. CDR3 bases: TGTGCCATCAGTGAGCGACAGGGGAGTGATGGAAACACCATATATTTT.